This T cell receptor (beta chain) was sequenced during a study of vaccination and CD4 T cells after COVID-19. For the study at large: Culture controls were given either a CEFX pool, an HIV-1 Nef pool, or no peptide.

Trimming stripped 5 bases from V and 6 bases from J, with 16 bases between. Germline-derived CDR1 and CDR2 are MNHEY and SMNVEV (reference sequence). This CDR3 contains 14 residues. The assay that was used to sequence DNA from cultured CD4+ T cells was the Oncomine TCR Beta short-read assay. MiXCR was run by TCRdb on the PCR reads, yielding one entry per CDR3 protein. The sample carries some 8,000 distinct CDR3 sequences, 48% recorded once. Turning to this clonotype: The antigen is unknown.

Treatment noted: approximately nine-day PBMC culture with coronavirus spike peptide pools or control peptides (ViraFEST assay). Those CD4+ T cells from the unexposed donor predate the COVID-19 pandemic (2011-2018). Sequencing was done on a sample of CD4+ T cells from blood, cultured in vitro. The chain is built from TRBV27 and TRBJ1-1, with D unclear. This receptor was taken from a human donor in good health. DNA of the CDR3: TGTGCCAGCAGTGCCTTCCCCCGAGTACCTGAAGCTTTCTTT. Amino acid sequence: CASSAFPRVPEAFF.